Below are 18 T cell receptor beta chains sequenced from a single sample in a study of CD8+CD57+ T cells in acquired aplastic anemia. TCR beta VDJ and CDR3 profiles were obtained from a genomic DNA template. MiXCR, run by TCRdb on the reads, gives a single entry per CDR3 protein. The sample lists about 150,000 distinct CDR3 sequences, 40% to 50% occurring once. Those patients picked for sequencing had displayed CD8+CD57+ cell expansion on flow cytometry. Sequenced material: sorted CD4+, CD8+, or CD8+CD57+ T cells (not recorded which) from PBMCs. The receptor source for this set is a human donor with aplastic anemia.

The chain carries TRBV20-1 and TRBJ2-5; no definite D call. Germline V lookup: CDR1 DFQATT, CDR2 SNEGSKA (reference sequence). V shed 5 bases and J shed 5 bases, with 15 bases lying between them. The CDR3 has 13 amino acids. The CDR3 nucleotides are TGCAGTGCTCAGCTGGCATCCCCGGAGACCCAGTACTTC. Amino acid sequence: CSAQLASPETQYF.

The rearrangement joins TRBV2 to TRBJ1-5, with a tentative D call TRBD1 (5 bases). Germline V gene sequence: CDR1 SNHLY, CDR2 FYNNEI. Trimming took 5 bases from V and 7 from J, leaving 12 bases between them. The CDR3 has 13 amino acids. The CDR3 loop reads CASSLGEEQPQHF. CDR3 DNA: TGTGCCAGCAGTTTAGGGGAGGAACAGCCCCAGCATTTT.

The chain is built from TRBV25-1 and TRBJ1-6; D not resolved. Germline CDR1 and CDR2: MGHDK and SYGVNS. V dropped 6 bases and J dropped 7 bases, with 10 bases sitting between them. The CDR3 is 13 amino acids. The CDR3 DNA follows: TGTGCCAGCAGGCCCCTGGGAAATTCACCCCTCCACTTT. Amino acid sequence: CASRPLGNSPLHF.

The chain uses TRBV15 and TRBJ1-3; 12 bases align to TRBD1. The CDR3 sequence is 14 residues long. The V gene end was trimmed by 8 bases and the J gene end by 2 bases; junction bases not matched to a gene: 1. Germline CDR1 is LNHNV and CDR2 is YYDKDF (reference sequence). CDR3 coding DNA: TGTGCCACCCGGGACAGGGGGCCTGGAAACACCATATATTTT. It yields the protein CATRDRGPGNTIYF.

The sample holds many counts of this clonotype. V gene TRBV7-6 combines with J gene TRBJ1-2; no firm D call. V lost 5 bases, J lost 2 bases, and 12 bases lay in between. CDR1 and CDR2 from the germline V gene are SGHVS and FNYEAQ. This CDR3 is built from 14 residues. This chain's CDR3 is CASSPRPDNYGYTF. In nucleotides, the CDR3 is TGTGCCAGCAGCCCTCGCCCGGACAACTATGGCTACACCTTC.

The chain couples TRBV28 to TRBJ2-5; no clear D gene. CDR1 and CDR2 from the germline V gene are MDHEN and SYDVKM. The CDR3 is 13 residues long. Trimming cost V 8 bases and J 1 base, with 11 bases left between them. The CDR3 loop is CASVPDGQETQYF. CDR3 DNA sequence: TGTGCCAGCGTGCCTGACGGCCAAGAGACCCAGTACTTC.

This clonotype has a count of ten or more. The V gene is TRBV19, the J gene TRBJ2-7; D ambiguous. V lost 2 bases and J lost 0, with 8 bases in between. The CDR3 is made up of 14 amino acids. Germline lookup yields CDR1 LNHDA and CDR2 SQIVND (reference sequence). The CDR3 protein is CASSIQAFSYEQYF. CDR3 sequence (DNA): TGTGCCAGTAGTATACAGGCCTTCTCCTACGAGCAGTACTTC.

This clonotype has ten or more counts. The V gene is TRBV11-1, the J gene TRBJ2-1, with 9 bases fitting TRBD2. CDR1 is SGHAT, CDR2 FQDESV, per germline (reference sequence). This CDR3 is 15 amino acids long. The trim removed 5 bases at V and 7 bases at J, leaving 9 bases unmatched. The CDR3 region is CASSLTSGETNEQFF. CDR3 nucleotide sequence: TGTGCCAGCAGCCTGACTAGCGGCGAGACGAATGAGCAGTTCTTC.

CDR3 sequence reads: CASSEGLAGDVQFF. CDR3 DNA sequence: TGTGCCAGCAGTGAGGGACTAGCGGGAGATGTGCAGTTCTTC. The chain uses TRBV6-4 and TRBJ2-1, with 14 bases lining up with TRBD2. The V segment lost 3 bases and the J segment 12 bases; nucleotides outside the gene matches: 4. Germline CDR1 MRHNA, CDR2 SNTAGT. This CDR3 has 14 amino acids.

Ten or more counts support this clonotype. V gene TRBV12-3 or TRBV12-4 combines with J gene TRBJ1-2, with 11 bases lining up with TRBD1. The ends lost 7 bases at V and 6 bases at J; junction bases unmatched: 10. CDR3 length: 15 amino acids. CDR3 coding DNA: TGTGCCAGCACCTTTACAGGACAGGGGGCTGATGGCTACACCTTC. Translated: CASTFTGQGADGYTF.

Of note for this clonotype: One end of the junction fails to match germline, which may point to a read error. Written as DNA, the CDR3 is TGTGCCAGCAGTTTTAGGTTTTCTAGCGGCCCGCACTTC. Its protein product is CASSFRFSSGPHF. The chain links TRBV12-3 or TRBV12-4 to TRBJ2-7, with 7 bases identical to TRBD2. CDR3 length: 13 residues.

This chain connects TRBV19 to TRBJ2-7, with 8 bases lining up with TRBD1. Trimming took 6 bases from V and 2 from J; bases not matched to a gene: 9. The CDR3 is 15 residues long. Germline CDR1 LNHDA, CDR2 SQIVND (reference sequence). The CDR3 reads CASRTSTGGPYEQYF. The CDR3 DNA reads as TGTGCCAGTAGAACTTCCACAGGGGGTCCCTACGAGCAGTACTTC.

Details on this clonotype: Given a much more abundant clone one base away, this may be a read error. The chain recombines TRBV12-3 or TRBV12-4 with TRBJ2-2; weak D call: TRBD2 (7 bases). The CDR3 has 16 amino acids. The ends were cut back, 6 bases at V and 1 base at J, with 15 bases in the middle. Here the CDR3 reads CASRGGAVVNTGELFF. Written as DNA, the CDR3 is TGTGCCAGCAGGGGGGGGGCGGTCGTGAACACCGGGGAGCTGTTTTTT.

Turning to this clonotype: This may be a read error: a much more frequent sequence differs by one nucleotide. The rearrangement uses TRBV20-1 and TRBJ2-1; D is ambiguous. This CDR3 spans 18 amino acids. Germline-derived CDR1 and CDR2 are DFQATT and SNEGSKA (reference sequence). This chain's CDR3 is CSAPGHTGPISSYSEQFF. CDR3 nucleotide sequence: TGCAGTGCCCCCGGCCATACGGGTCCAATCAGCTCCTACAGTGAGCAGTTCTTC.

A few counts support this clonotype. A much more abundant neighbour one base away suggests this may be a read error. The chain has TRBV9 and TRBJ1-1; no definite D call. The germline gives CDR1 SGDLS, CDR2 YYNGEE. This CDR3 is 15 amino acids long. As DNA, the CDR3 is TGTGCCAGCAGCGTAGCGATGGGCCCGAACACTGAAGTTTTCTTT. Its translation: CASSVAMGPNTEVFF.

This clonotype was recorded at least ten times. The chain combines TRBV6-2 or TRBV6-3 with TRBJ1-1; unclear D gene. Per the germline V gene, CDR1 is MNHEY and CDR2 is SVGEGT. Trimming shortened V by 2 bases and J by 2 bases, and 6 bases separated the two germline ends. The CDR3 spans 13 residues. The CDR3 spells CASSYVPNTEAFF. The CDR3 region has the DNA TGTGCCAGCAGTTACGTGCCAAACACTGAAGCTTTCTTT.

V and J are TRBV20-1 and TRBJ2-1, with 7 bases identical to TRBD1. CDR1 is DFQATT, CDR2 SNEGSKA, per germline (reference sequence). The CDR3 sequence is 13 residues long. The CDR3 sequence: CSAPRQGNNEQFF. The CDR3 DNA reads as TGCAGCGCTCCTAGACAGGGAAACAATGAGCAGTTCTTC.

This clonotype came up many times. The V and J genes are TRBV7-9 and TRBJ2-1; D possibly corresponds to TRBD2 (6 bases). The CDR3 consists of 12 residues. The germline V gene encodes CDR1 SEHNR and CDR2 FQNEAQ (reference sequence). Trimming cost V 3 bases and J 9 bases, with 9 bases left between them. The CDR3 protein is CASSFPEGEQFF. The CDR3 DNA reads TGTGCCAGCAGCTTCCCGGAGGGTGAGCAGTTCTTC.